The 22 T cell receptor beta chains in this list originate from one sample, sequenced in a study of blood T cell repertoires in COVID-19. TCRdb's copy holds only in-frame clones and misses some; the assay was immunoSEQ multiplex PCR. The top ten clones hold about 2.7% of a sample with 65,000 to 85,000 clones, roughly 90% of them seen once. The sequenced sample consisted of peripheral blood. These receptors originate from a human donor in a cohort sampled during active COVID-19.

This clone was observed a handful of times. This sequence joins TRBV19 and TRBJ1-5; TRBD1 is a possible D gene (5 bases). Trimming pared 7 bases from V and 6 bases from J, leaving 13 bases between. The length of the CDR3 is 13 residues. Germline-derived CDR1 and CDR2 are LNHDA and SQIVND (reference sequence). CDR3 DNA: TGTGCCAGTACCGCGCAGGGAGGTCAGCCCCAGCATTTT. The encoded protein is CASTAQGGQPQHF.

The chain employs TRBV18 and TRBJ2-7; a possible D gene is TRBD2 (6 bases). Trimming pared 4 bases from V and 3 bases from J, leaving 13 bases between. Germline CDR1 KGHSH, CDR2 LQKENI. The CDR3 consists of 14 residues. The CDR3 is CASSLVGGNYEQYF. For the CDR3, the DNA is TGTGCCAGCTCACTGGTTGGCGGGAACTACGAGCAGTACTTC.

This sequence joins TRBV19 and TRBJ2-7; D may be TRBD2 (6 bases). The CDR3 runs 15 residues. Germline CDR1 and CDR2: LNHDA and SQIVND (reference sequence). The germline V and J ends were trimmed by 2 bases and 7 bases, with 18 bases remaining between them. CDR3 coding DNA: TGTGCCAGTAGTATAACGGGGGTGGCCCATACGGAGCAGTACTTC. This codes for CASSITGVAHTEQYF.

The chain links TRBV6-5 to TRBJ1-2, with 7 bases that match TRBD1. The germline V gene encodes CDR1 MNHEY and CDR2 SVGAGI. The CDR3 contains 15 residues. V dropped 6 bases and J dropped 7; count of bases not matched to a gene: 14. DNA of the CDR3: TGTGCCAGCAGGGGAGAGAGAGACAGGGATCGTGGCTACACCTTC. This codes for CASRGERDRDRGYTF.

This sequence joins TRBV12-2 and TRBJ2-7; TRBD1, the table's D call, lacks a check against the DNA. TRBV12-2 constitutes a pseudogene. The CDR3 has 16 residues. CDR3 DNA: TGTGCAAGTCGCAAAGACAGACCCCATAGTAACTACGAGCAGTACTTC. Protein sequence: CASRKDRPHSNYEQYF.

This clone was recorded once. The chain combines TRBV19 with TRBJ1-2; D is ambiguous. CDR3 length equals 14 residues. Deletions cut 2 bases from V and 4 bases from J, with 11 bases between. Germline V gives CDR1 LNHDA, CDR2 SQIVND (reference sequence). In DNA form, the CDR3 reads TGTGCCAGTAGTATACTCGGGGAATCCTATGGCTACACCTTC. This sequence encodes CASSILGESYGYTF.

The rearrangement joins TRBV27 to TRBJ1-2; 10 bases are a match to TRBD1. The CDR3 spans 15 residues. The germline CDR1 and CDR2 sequences are MNHEY and SMNVEV (reference sequence). J gave up 3 bases and V 6 bases, and 7 bases lay outside the gene matches. The CDR3 sequence is CASRAGTGAYYGYTF. In nucleotides, the CDR3 is TGTGCCAGCAGAGCCGGGACAGGGGCTTACTATGGCTACACCTTC.

The chain has TRBV7-9 and TRBJ2-7, with D unclear. In germline, CDR1 is SEHNR, CDR2 FQNEAQ (reference sequence). V gave up 5 bases and J gave up 2 bases, with 13 bases separating them. This CDR3 comprises 14 residues. CDR3 region: CASSPPTRTYEQYF. For the CDR3, the DNA is TGTGCCAGCAGCCCCCCGACACGGACCTACGAGCAGTACTTC.

This clone was seen just once. The chain uses TRBV28 and TRBJ1-2; 7 bases match TRBD1. Trimming at V came to 6 bases and at J to 0 bases, leaving 4 bases not matched to a gene. The CDR3 totals 14 residues. The germline CDR1 and CDR2 sequences are MDHEN and SYDVKM. The CDR3 is CASSGGQSNYGYTF. As DNA, the CDR3 is TGTGCCAGCAGCGGGGGACAGTCTAACTATGGCTACACCTTC.

V gene TRBV19 combines with J gene TRBJ2-1; 8 bases are shared with TRBD2. The CDR3 consists of 18 residues. Germline CDR1 and CDR2: LNHDA and SQIVND (reference sequence). V was clipped by 0 bases and J by 3 bases; unmatched bases: 10. The CDR3 is CASSIDLETSVYYNEQFF. The CDR3 coding sequence is TGTGCCAGTAGTATAGATCTGGAGACTAGCGTTTACTACAATGAGCAGTTCTTC.

The table lists this clone with a count of one. CDR3 nucleotide sequence: TGTGCCAGCAGCTTAGTAGGAGGGATCGGGACCGGGGAGCTGTTTTTT. It encodes CASSLVGGIGTGELFF. The chain has TRBV7-3 and TRBJ2-2; D is possibly TRBD2 (6 bases). The V gene lost 2 bases and the J gene lost 5 bases, with 15 bases spanning the gap. Germline V lookup: CDR1 SGHTA, CDR2 FQGTGA. The length of the CDR3 is 16 residues.

The chain carries TRBV19 and TRBJ1-3, with D perhaps matching TRBD1 (5 bases). The CDR3 consists of 15 residues. Trimming stripped 8 bases from V and 0 bases from J, with 14 bases between. Germline V gene data show CDR1 as LNHDA and CDR2 as SQIVND (reference sequence). CDR3 coding DNA: TGTGCCAGTTGGCAGGGCCGAAGCTCTGGAAACACCATATATTTT. It encodes CASWQGRSSGNTIYF.

The chain joins TRBV5-6 to TRBJ2-7; perhaps TRBD2 as D (6 bases). Germline V gives CDR1 SGHDT, CDR2 YYEEEE. The CDR3 sequence is 14 residues long. V lost 0 bases and J 2 bases, leaving 9 bases between the germline ends. CDR3: CASSLAASAYEQYF. CDR3 coding DNA: TGTGCCAGCAGCTTGGCGGCTAGCGCCTACGAGCAGTACTTC. The full variable domain, its missing parts supplied by reference TRBV5-6 and TRBJ2-7, is DAGVTQSPTHLIKTRGQQVTLRCSPKSGHDTVSWYQQALGQGPQFIFQYYEEEERQRGNFPDRFSGHQFPNYSSELNVNALLLGDSALYLCASSLAASAYEQYFGPGTRLTVT.

V usage is TRBV4-1 and J usage is TRBJ1-6; no firm D call. V gave up 0 bases and J gave up 0 bases, with 9 bases separating them. CDR3 length equals 17 residues. The germline gives CDR1 MGHRA, CDR2 YSYEKL. The CDR3 is CASSQDMSSSYNSPLHF. The CDR3 bases are TGCGCCAGCAGCCAAGATATGAGTAGCTCCTATAATTCACCCCTCCACTTT.

The chain uses TRBV3-1 (or the pseudogene TRBV3-2) and TRBJ2-7; 8 bases are a match to TRBD2. The J segment lost 7 bases and the V segment lost 3 bases, leaving 8 bases of the junction unmatched. Germline-derived CDR1 and CDR2 are LGHDT and YNNKEL (reference sequence). The CDR3 totals 14 residues. CDR3 region: CASSHHSGTREQYF. For the CDR3, the DNA is TGTGCCAGCAGCCACCATAGCGGGACACGGGAGCAGTACTTC.

The rearrangement joins TRBV5-6 to TRBJ1-6; D not certain. Trimming cost V 0 bases and J 9 bases, with 13 bases left between them. Germline CDR1 and CDR2: SGHDT and YYEEEE. The CDR3 runs to 15 residues. The DNA for the CDR3 is TGTGCCAGCAGCTTGGTGGAGGGCGGTATTTCACCCCTCCACTTT. Translated, it gives CASSLVEGGISPLHF.

The chain joins TRBV4-2 to TRBJ2-1, with 8 nucleotides matching TRBD2. The CDR3 has 15 amino acids. J gave up 3 bases and V 0 bases, and 1 base lay outside the gene matches. From germline, CDR1 is LGHNA and CDR2 YNFKEQ. CDR3 sequence (DNA): TGTGCCAGCAGCCAAGATGCGGGGGGCTACAATGAGCAGTTCTTC. It yields the protein CASSQDAGGYNEQFF.

This chain connects TRBV4-3 to TRBJ2-1, with 10 bases that match TRBD2. Trimming removed 5 bases from V and 7 bases from J; junction bases left unmatched: 11. CDR3 size: 16 residues. Germline V CDR1 and CDR2: LGHNA, YSLEER. Written as DNA, the CDR3 is TGCGCCAGCAGCGTCTCTAGCGGGAGAACGGGAAATGAGCAGTTCTTC. Translating gives CASSVSSGRTGNEQFF.

The chain recombines TRBV24-1 with TRBJ2-1, with a weak D call TRBD2 (6 bases). V lost 5 bases and J lost 5, with 12 bases in between. CDR3 size: 14 residues. The germline gives CDR1 KGHDR, CDR2 SFDVKD. The CDR3, as DNA: TGTGCCACCAGTGCGGCGGGACCCGACAATGAGCAGTTCTTC. This translates into CATSAAGPDNEQFF.

The genes are TRBV18 and TRBJ1-2, with TRBD1 identical over 10 bases. J was trimmed by 1 base and V by 3 bases; bases with no gene match: 5. The CDR3 is 16 amino acids. Germline CDR1 is KGHSH and CDR2 is LQKENI. CDR3 nucleotides: TGTGCCAGCTCACCGTACGACAGGGGGCATAACTATGGCTACACCTTC. Residues: CASSPYDRGHNYGYTF.

V is TRBV7-9 and J is TRBJ2-7; 10 bases fit TRBD1. V was pared by 1 base and J by 5 bases, with 2 bases of the junction left unmatched. Germline lookup yields CDR1 SEHNR and CDR2 FQNEAQ (reference sequence). The CDR3 spans 14 residues. DNA for the CDR3: TGTGCCAGCAGCTTAGGACAGGGGGCCCACGAGCAGTACTTC. Residues: CASSLGQGAHEQYF.

V gene TRBV6-2 or TRBV6-3 combines with J gene TRBJ2-2, with a possible D match to TRBD1 (5 bases). The V gene's germline CDR1 is MNHEY and CDR2 SVGEGT. Trimming took 6 bases from V and 1 from J, leaving 6 bases between them. The CDR3 extends over 13 amino acids. As DNA, the CDR3 is TGTGCCAGCAGCGGACAGAACACCGGGGAGCTGTTTTTT. Amino acids: CASSGQNTGELFF.